One sample yielded the 21 T cell receptor beta chains listed below, sequenced in a study of PD-L1 blockade in urothelial cancer. Sequencing used immunoSEQ multiplex PCR; TCRdb keeps in-frame clones, though not all of them. The sample holds just over 20,000 clones, about 86% seen once. The material sequenced was PBMCs, taken around atezolizumab (anti-PD-L1) treatment. Receptors were obtained from a man aged 50-59 years with urothelial cancer.

The genes are TRBV5-4 and TRBJ2-3; 11 bases map to TRBD2. CDR3 length: 17 amino acids. Germline V gene sequence: CDR1 SGHNT, CDR2 YYREEE (reference sequence). With V trimmed by 0 bases and J by 3 bases, 6 bases remained unmatched. The CDR3 DNA reads as TGTGCCAGCAGCTTGGATGGACTAGCGGGCCATACAGATACGCAGTATTTT. It codes for CASSLDGLAGHTDTQYF.

The V gene is TRBV11-2, the J gene TRBJ1-4; TRBD1 agrees at 7 bases. The CDR3 extends over 15 amino acids. Germline-derived CDR1 and CDR2 are SGHAT and FQNNGV. V lost 0 bases, J lost 3 bases, and 1 base stayed unmatched. CDR3 region: CASSLDGTANEKLFF. CDR3 in DNA: TGTGCCAGCAGCTTAGATGGGACAGCTAATGAAAAACTGTTTTTT.

Only one count was recorded for this clone. The genes are TRBV6-1 and TRBJ1-5, with 8 bases that match TRBD1. The length of the CDR3 is 17 residues. Germline CDR1 and CDR2: MNHNS and SASEGT. V gave up 4 bases and J gave up 1 base; unmatched junction bases: 9. The CDR3 DNA reads TGTGCCAGCAGTGGAACAGGGGGGGGAGTGAGCAATCAGCCCCAGCATTTT. Amino acid sequence: CASSGTGGGVSNQPQHF.

The chain couples TRBV18 to TRBJ2-1; TRBD2 matches at 11 bases. There are 14 residues in the CDR3. The J segment lost 10 bases and the V segment lost 6 bases, leaving 8 bases of the junction unmatched. Germline loops: CDR1 KGHSH, CDR2 LQKENI. The CDR3 sequence is CASSRDLAGGEQFF. The CDR3 coding sequence is TGTGCCAGCTCTCGTGATTTAGCGGGAGGGGAGCAGTTCTTC.

A note on this clone: At one boundary the junction diverges from the germline segment, which might be a read error. The rearrangement joins TRBV7-7 to TRBJ2-5; 8 bases fit TRBD2. The CDR3 is made up of 14 amino acids. CDR1 and CDR2 (germline): SSHAT, FNYEAQ (reference sequence). Here the CDR3 reads CASSLSSGVETQYF. The CDR3 DNA reads TGTGCTAGCAGCTTGAGTAGCGGGGTAGAGACCCAGTACTTC.

This chain connects TRBV7-8 to TRBJ2-7; 8 bases are shared with TRBD2. Trimming at V came to 5 bases and at J to 6 bases, leaving 3 bases not matched to a gene. The germline gives CDR1 SGHVS, CDR2 FQNEAQ. CDR3 length: 12 amino acids. CDR3 in DNA: TGTGCCAGCAGCCCGGGGGGGGTCGAGCAGTACTTC. Its protein is CASSPGGVEQYF.

J is TRBJ2-1 and V is TRBV25-1; D possibly corresponds to TRBD1 (5 bases). The CDR3 runs 14 residues. The V and J ends lost 4 bases and 4 bases respectively, with 11 bases between them. Looked up from germline, CDR1 is MGHDK and CDR2 is SYGVNS. The CDR3 DNA sequence: TGTGCCAGCAGTGGGCGGACAAAATACAATGAGCAGTTCTTC. This gives the protein CASSGRTKYNEQFF.

The chain couples TRBV5-6 to TRBJ1-1, with D possibly TRBD1 on 5 matching bases. The CDR3 sequence is 14 residues long. V was cut by 5 bases and J by 1 base, with 12 bases left in between. Germline CDR1 reads SGHDT; CDR2 reads YYEEEE. CDR3 sequence: CASRAAGGNTEAFF. The CDR3 nucleotides read TGTGCCAGCAGGGCGGCGGGGGGGAACACTGAAGCTTTCTTT.

Remarks on this clone: The junction shows a germline mismatch at one end, possibly a read error. The J gene is TRBJ2-7, the V gene TRBV2; D might be TRBD2 (5 bases). The CDR3 is made up of 15 amino acids. CDR1 SNHLY and CDR2 FYNNEI come from the germline V gene. CDR3 residues: CASTERAAGGYEQYF. In nucleotides, the CDR3 is TGTGCCAGCACTGAACGTGCCGCCGGCGGGTACGAGCAGTACTTC.

V gene TRBV1 combines with J gene TRBJ2-7; the table calls TRBD1, which could not be checked here. TRBV1 is tagged as a pseudogene. The CDR3 is 16 residues long. CDR3 nucleotide sequence: TGCACCAGCACCGCCGAGCAACAGGGGATAAGGTACGAGCAGTACTTC. This encodes CTSTAEQQGIRYEQYF.

V gene TRBV12-5 combines with J gene TRBJ1-5; D is perhaps TRBD1 (5 bases). Between the trimmed V and J ends, which lost 6 bases and 5 bases, there was a span of 17 bases. Per germline, CDR1 LGHNT and CDR2 FRNRAP. The CDR3 loop spans 15 amino acids. CDR3 sequence reads: CASGPAGVVHQPQHF. CDR3 bases: TGTGCTAGTGGACCAGCGGGGGTTGTGCATCAGCCCCAGCATTTT. The full variable domain, rest sourced from reference TRBV12-5 and TRBJ1-5, is DARVTQTPRHKVTEMGQEVTMRCQPILGHNTVFWYRQTMMQGLELLAYFRNRAPLDDSGMPKDRFSAEMPDATLATLKIQPSEPRDSAVYFCASGPAGVVHQPQHFGDGTRLSIL.

This chain joins TRBV5-4 and TRBJ2-3, with 9 positions matching TRBD1. CDR1 and CDR2 from the germline V gene are SGHNT and YYREEE (reference sequence). The J segment lost 3 bases and the V segment lost 0 bases, leaving 2 bases of the junction unmatched. This CDR3 has 15 residues. This chain's CDR3 is CASSLDRGLTDTQYF. Here the CDR3 DNA reads TGTGCCAGCAGCTTGGACAGGGGGCTAACAGATACGCAGTATTTT.

This chain joins TRBV5-1 and TRBJ2-5; 13 bases line up with TRBD2. Germline V gives CDR1 SGHRS, CDR2 YFSETQ. The junction had 9 bases not matched to a gene; V was cut back by 0 bases and J by 7 bases. The CDR3 loop spans 17 amino acids. Here the CDR3 reads CASSLEGTSGIRATQYF. The CDR3 DNA follows: TGCGCCAGCAGCTTGGAAGGGACTAGCGGGATTCGGGCGACCCAGTACTTC.

This clone has a handful of counts. V is TRBV6-4 and J is TRBJ2-3; 9 nucleotides match TRBD2. Germline CDR1 MRHNA, CDR2 SNTAGT. After removal of 4 bases from V and 6 bases from J, the junction contained 8 bases not matched to a gene. This CDR3 spans 15 amino acids. The CDR3 region has the DNA TGTGCCAGCAGTGCAGCGGGGGGCAGGTCGGATACGCAGTATTTT. This codes for CASSAAGGRSDTQYF.

V usage is TRBV4-3 and J usage is TRBJ2-1; 9 nucleotides match TRBD2. Germline-derived CDR1 and CDR2 are LGHNA and YSLEER. This CDR3 spans 15 amino acids. V gave up 1 base and J gave up 7 bases; unmatched junction bases: 5. CDR3 amino acids: CASSQVLAGMNEQFF. The CDR3, as DNA: TGCGCCAGCAGCCAAGTCCTAGCGGGAATGAATGAGCAGTTCTTC.

The rearrangement links TRBV5-1 to TRBJ1-1; no reliable D call. Germline CDR1 SGHRS, CDR2 YFSETQ. Between the trimmed V and J ends, which lost 5 bases and 1 base, there was a span of 12 bases. This CDR3 contains 14 residues. The DNA for the CDR3 is TGCGCCAGCAGGAAATCTGGAGGGAACACTGAAGCTTTCTTT. Encoded protein: CASRKSGGNTEAFF.

The V and J genes are TRBV6-5 and TRBJ2-7; TRBD1 agrees at 7 bases. Trimming cost V 7 bases and J 0 bases; bases outside gene matches: 6. Germline CDR1 MNHEY, CDR2 SVGAGI. This CDR3 is built from 14 residues. The CDR3 reads CASNPTGSSYEQYF. The CDR3, as DNA: TGTGCCAGCAACCCGACAGGGAGCTCCTACGAGCAGTACTTC.

The CDR3 DNA sequence: TGCGCCAGCAGCCAAGACCCCAGCGGGAGGGGGTACAATGAGCAGTTCTTC. Translated, it gives CASSQDPSGRGYNEQFF. The chain combines TRBV4-1 with TRBJ2-1; 10 positions agree with TRBD2. The CDR3 totals 17 residues. Germline CDR1 is MGHRA and CDR2 is YSYEKL. The V gene end was trimmed by 0 bases and the J gene end by 4 bases; junction bases not matched to a gene: 6.

The rearrangement joins TRBV6-1 to TRBJ1-3; the D is unclear. Germline V CDR1 and CDR2: MNHNS, SASEGT. The length of the CDR3 is 17 residues. Deletions cut 5 bases from V and 0 bases from J, with 17 bases between. CDR3 amino acids: CASSQESGIHSGNTIYF. DNA of the CDR3: TGTGCCAGCAGTCAAGAATCGGGGATCCACTCTGGAAACACCATATATTTT.

The rearrangement uses TRBV7-9 and TRBJ2-7; 7 bases agree with TRBD1. Germline assignment: CDR1 SEHNR and CDR2 FQNEAQ (reference sequence). The CDR3 sequence is 13 residues long. The V and J ends lost 6 bases and 4 bases, in that order; junction bases with no gene match: 6. The CDR3 nucleotides are TGTGCCAGCAGACCCGGGACAGATTACGAGCAGTACTTC. Amino acid sequence: CASRPGTDYEQYF.

The chain uses TRBV5-6 and TRBJ1-3; D uncertain. Between the trimmed V and J ends, which lost 7 bases and 0 bases, there was a span of 11 bases. The germline CDR1 and CDR2 sequences are SGHDT and YYEEEE. This CDR3 spans 14 amino acids. The CDR3 here is CASRRFSSGNTIYF. In DNA, the CDR3 is TGTGCCAGCCGCCGGTTTAGCTCTGGAAACACCATATATTTT. The complete variable domain, with remaining parts taken from reference TRBV5-6 and TRBJ1-3, reads DAGVTQSPTHLIKTRGQQVTLRCSPKSGHDTVSWYQQALGQGPQFIFQYYEEEERQRGNFPDRFSGHQFPNYSSELNVNALLLGDSALYLCASRRFSSGNTIYFGEGSWLTVV.